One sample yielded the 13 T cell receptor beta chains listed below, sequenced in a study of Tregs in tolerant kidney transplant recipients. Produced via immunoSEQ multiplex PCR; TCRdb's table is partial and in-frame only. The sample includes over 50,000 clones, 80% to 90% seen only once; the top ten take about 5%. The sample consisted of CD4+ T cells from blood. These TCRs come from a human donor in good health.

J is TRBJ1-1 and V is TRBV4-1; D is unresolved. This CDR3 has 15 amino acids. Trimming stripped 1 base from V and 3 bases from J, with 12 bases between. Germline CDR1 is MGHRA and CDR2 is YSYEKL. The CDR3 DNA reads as TGCGCCAGCAGCCAAGGGATGATGGGATACACTGAAGCTTTCTTT. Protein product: CASSQGMMGYTEAFF.

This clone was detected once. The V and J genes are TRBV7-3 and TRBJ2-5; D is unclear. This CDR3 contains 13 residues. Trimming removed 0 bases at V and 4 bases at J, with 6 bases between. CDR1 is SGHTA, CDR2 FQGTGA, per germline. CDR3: CASSLTFGETQYF. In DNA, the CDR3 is TGTGCCAGCAGCTTAACGTTTGGAGAGACCCAGTACTTC.

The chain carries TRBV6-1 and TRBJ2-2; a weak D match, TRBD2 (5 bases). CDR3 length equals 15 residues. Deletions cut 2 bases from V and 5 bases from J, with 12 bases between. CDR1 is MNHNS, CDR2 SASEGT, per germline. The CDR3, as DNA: TGTGCCAGCAGTGAAATGGCCACGGGGACCGGGGAGCTGTTTTTT. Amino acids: CASSEMATGTGELFF.

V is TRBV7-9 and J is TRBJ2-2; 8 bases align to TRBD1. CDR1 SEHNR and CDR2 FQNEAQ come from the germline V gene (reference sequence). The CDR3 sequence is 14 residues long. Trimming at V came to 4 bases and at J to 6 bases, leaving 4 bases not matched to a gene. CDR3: CASSWRQGPGELFF. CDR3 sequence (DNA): TGTGCCAGCAGCTGGAGACAGGGGCCCGGGGAGCTGTTTTTT. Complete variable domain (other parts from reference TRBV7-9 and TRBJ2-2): DTGVSQNPRHKITKRGQNVTFRCDPISEHNRLYWYRQTLGQGPEFLTYFQNEAQLEKSRLLSDRFSAERPKGSFSTLEIQRTEQGDSAMYLCASSWRQGPGELFFGEGSRLTVL.

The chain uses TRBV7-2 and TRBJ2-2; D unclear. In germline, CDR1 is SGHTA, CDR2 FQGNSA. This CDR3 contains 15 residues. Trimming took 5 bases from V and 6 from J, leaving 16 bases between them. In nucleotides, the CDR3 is TGTGCCAGCAGCCCGACCCCCAGAAGGCCCGGGGAGCTGTTTTTT. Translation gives CASSPTPRRPGELFF.

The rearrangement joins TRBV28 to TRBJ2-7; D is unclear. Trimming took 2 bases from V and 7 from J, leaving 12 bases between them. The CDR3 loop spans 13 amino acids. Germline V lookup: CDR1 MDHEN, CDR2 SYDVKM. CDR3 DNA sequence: TGTGCCAGCAGTTTAAGCTTTTCAAGGGAGCAGTACTTC. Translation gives CASSLSFSREQYF.

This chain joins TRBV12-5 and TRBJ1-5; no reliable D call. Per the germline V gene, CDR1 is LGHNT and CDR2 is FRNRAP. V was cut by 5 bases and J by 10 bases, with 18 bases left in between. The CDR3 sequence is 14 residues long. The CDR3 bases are TGTGCTAGTGGTCCGGGCCGCGATGTGGGTCCCCAGCATTTT. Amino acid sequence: CASGPGRDVGPQHF. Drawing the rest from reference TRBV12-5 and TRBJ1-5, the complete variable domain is DARVTQTPRHKVTEMGQEVTMRCQPILGHNTVFWYRQTMMQGLELLAYFRNRAPLDDSGMPKDRFSAEMPDATLATLKIQPSEPRDSAVYFCASGPGRDVGPQHFGDGTRLSIL.

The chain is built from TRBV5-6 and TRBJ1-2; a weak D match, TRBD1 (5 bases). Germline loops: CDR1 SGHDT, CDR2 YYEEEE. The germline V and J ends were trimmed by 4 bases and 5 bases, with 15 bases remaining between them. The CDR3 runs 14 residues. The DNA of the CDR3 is TGTGCCAGCAGCCACCGGCGGGGGGAATATGGCTACACCTTC. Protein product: CASSHRRGEYGYTF.

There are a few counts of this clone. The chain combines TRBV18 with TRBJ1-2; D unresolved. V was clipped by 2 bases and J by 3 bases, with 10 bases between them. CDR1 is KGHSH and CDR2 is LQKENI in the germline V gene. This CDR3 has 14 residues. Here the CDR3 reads CASSPFTEHYGYTF. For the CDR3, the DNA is TGTGCCAGCTCACCATTTACAGAGCACTATGGCTACACCTTC.

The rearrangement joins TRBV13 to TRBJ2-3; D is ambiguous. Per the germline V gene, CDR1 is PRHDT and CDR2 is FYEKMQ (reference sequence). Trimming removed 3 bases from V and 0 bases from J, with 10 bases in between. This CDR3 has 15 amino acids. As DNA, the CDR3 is TGTGCCAGCAGCTTCCGTACCTCAAGCACAGATACGCAGTATTTT. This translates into CASSFRTSSTDTQYF.

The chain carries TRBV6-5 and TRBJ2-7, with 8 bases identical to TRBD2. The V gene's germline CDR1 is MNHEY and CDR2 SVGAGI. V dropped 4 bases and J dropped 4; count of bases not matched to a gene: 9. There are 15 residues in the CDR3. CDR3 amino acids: CASSLAGGGLYEQYF. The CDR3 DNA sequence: TGTGCCAGCAGTTTAGCCGGGGGGGGCTTGTACGAGCAGTACTTC.

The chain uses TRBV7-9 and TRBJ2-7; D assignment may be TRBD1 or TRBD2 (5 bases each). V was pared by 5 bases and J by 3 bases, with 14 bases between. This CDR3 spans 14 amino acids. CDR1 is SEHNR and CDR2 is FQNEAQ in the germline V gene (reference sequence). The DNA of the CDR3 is TGTGCCAGCAGCCCAGGGACCTACGACTACGAGCAGTACTTC. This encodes CASSPGTYDYEQYF.

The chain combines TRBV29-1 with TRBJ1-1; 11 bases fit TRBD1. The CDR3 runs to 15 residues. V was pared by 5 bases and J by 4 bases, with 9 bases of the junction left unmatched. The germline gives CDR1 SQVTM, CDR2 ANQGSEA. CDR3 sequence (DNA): TGCAGCGTTTCAGGTTCGGGACAGGGGGGCACTGAAGCTTTCTTT. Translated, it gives CSVSGSGQGGTEAFF. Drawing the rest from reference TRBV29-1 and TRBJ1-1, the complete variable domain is SAVISQKPSRDICQRGTSLTIQCQVDSQVTMMFWYRQQPGQSLTLIATANQGSEATYESGFVIDKFPISRPNLTFSTLTVSNMSPEDSSIYLCSVSGSGQGGTEAFFGQGTRLTVV.